Reported below is one T cell receptor (beta chain). Its antigen is currently unknown. The same CDR3 can be traced to other DNA sequences in this sample. CD45RA+ naive and CD45RA-negative memory subsets were separated from CD4+ cells. These data come from a study of shared clonotypes between healthy human individuals. Turning to the study itself: Three plates each covered CD4 naive and memory; CD8 naive two, CD8 memory one. Findings and caveats of the study: Unshared clonotypes carried lower generation probabilities than those common to all four donors. Sample collection involved blood only; tissue repertoires are likely different.

Using immunoSEQ multiplex PCR, the repertoire was profiled, and TCRdb retains in-frame clones only, with some absent. The sample lists approximately 2,000,000 clones, roughly 92% occurring once. In germline, CDR1 is SGHRS, CDR2 YFSETQ. The length of the CDR3 is 13 residues. V dropped 0 bases and J dropped 2 bases, with 5 bases sitting between them. This chain connects TRBV5-1 to TRBJ2-5; D uncertain. This TCR derives from a man between 18 and 35 years old in good health. Some clones in this sample may be carry-over from other donors' samples. The specimen sequenced was naive CD4+ T cells from PBMCs. The subset is: CD45RA+ positively selected. The CDR3 DNA sequence: TGCGCCAGCAGCTTGGCCAGTCAAGAGACCCAGTACTTC. Its protein is CASSLASQETQYF.